These 3 T cell receptor beta chains were sequenced from one sample in a study of cytomegalovirus exposure and HLA in healthy donors. 60 Vbeta and 13 Jbeta primers were used in PCR. Repertoires were generated with immunoSEQ multiplex PCR, while TCRdb's copy carries only in-frame clones and drops some. In the table there are about 170,000 clones, over 70% of which are singletons. The material sequenced was PBMCs. The receptors here all came from a boy aged 2 to 10 in good health and CMV-seronegative.

The rearrangement links TRBV25-1 to TRBJ1-2; 9 bases map to TRBD1. Germline CDR1 MGHDK, CDR2 SYGVNS. V shed 4 bases, J shed 1 base, and the junction held 10 bases outside the gene matches. The CDR3 is 17 residues long. This CDR3 reads CASSGGATGGGNYGYTF. The CDR3 DNA reads as TGTGCCAGCAGTGGGGGGGCTACAGGGGGCGGTAACTATGGCTACACCTTC.

The chain's CDR3 is CATSRDMRQGLNEKLFF. As DNA, the CDR3 is TGTGCCACCAGCAGAGACATGAGGCAGGGCCTAAATGAAAAACTGTTTTTT. The chain joins TRBV15 to TRBJ1-4, with a weak D call TRBD1 (5 bases). The V gene lost 0 bases and the J gene lost 5 bases, with 16 bases spanning the gap. This CDR3 is built from 17 residues. CDR1 and CDR2 (germline): LNHNV, YYDKDF (reference sequence).

This sequence joins TRBV18 and TRBJ2-3; 10 nucleotides agree with TRBD1. This CDR3 has 15 residues. From germline, CDR1 is KGHSH and CDR2 LQKENI. V dropped 3 bases and J dropped 1; count of bases not matched to a gene: 1. The CDR3 region is CASSPGQGRTDTQYF. Written as DNA, the CDR3 is TGTGCCAGCTCACCGGGACAGGGGCGCACAGATACGCAGTATTTT.